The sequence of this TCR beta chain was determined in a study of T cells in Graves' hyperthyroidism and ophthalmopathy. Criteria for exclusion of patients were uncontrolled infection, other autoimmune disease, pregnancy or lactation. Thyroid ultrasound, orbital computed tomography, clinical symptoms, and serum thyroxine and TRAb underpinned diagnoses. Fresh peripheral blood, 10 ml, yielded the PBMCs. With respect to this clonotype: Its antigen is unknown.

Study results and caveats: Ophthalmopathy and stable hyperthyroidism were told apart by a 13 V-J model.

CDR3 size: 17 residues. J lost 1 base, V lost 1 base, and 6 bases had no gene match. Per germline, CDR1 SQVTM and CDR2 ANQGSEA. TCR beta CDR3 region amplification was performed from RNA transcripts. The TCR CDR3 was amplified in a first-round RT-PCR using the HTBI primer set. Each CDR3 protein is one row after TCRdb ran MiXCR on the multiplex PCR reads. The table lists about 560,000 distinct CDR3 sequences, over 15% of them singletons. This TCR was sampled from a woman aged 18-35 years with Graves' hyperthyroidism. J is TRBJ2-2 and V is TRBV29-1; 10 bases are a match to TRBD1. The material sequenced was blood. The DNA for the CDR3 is TGCAGCGTTGAAGCGGTTGGACAGGGGGTGAACACCGGGGAGCTGTTTTTT. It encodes CSVEAVGQGVNTGELFF.